The 7 T cell receptor beta chains below were found in one sample sequenced in a study of OX40 agonist ivuxolimab in advanced cancers. Using immunoSEQ multiplex PCR, the repertoire was profiled, and TCRdb retains in-frame clones only, with some absent. This sample has roughly 30,000 clones; around nine tenths occur once, and the top ten carry approximately 9%. The material sequenced was CD4+ or CD8+ T cells sorted from blood, taken in a trial of the OX40 agonist ivuxolimab. The receptors shown here come from an adult with an advanced solid tumor such as melanoma, head and neck, liver or kidney cancer.

The V call is TRBV7-6, the J call TRBJ2-1; weak D call: TRBD2 (6 bases). CDR1 SGHVS and CDR2 FNYEAQ come from the germline V gene. Between the trimmed V and J ends, which lost 0 bases and 5 bases, there was a span of 11 bases. This CDR3 spans 15 amino acids. The CDR3 reads CASSLAGGTNNEQFF. In nucleotides, the CDR3 is TGTGCCAGCAGCTTAGCGGGGGGAACGAACAATGAGCAGTTCTTC. Supplemented by reference TRBV7-6 and TRBJ2-1, the full variable domain reads GAGVSQSPRYKVTKRGQDVALRCDPISGHVSLYWYRQALGQGPEFLTYFNYEAQQDKSGLPNDRFSAERPEGSISTLTIQRTEQRDSAMYRCASSLAGGTNNEQFFGPGTRLTVL.

Notes on this clone: The identical CDR3 is also encoded by other nucleotide sequences in the sample. The chain carries TRBV4-1 and TRBJ2-7; the match to TRBD1 covers 7 bases. Germline V lookup: CDR1 MGHRA, CDR2 YSYEKL. CDR3 length: 14 amino acids. V dropped 1 base and J dropped 4; count of bases not matched to a gene: 4. The CDR3 is CASSQGQGSYEQYF. CDR3 DNA: TGCGCCAGCAGCCAAGGACAGGGTAGTTACGAGCAGTACTTC.

The chain recombines TRBV14 with TRBJ2-1; TRBD1 is a possible D gene (5 bases). The CDR3 length is 15 residues. CDR1 is SGHDN and CDR2 is FVKESK in the germline V gene. V was trimmed by 0 bases and J by 0 bases, leaving 6 bases between them. In DNA form, the CDR3 reads TGTGCCAGCAGCCAAGACAGGGTCTCCTACAATGAGCAGTTCTTC. This sequence encodes CASSQDRVSYNEQFF.

The genes are TRBV29-1 and TRBJ1-5, with a possible D match to TRBD1 (5 bases). The CDR3 extends over 14 amino acids. Germline values: CDR1 SQVTM, CDR2 ANQGSEA. Trimming pared 5 bases from V and 2 bases from J, leaving 13 bases between. For the CDR3, the DNA is TGCAGCGTTTTATGGGGCGCGGGCAATCAGCCCCAGCATTTT. Its protein product is CSVLWGAGNQPQHF.

The CDR3 DNA reads as TGTGCCAGCAGCGTAGAGGCGGGAGGAAACAATGAGCAGTTCTTC. It yields the protein CASSVEAGGNNEQFF. The genes are TRBV9 and TRBJ2-1, with 8 bases identical to TRBD2. Trimming removed 0 bases from V and 5 bases from J; junction bases left unmatched: 4. The length of the CDR3 is 15 residues. The germline CDR1 and CDR2 sequences are SGDLS and YYNGEE.

This rearrangement joins TRBV6-1 to TRBJ2-7; weak D call: TRBD2 (5 bases). The CDR3 spans 13 residues. V was trimmed by 7 bases and J by 1 base, leaving 11 bases between them. Germline V gene lookup returns CDR1 MNHNS and CDR2 SASEGT. The CDR3 DNA is TGTGCCAGCACCCGAGGGCGTTCCTACGAGCAGTACTTC. Amino acids: CASTRGRSYEQYF.

V usage is TRBV6-5 and J usage is TRBJ2-2; 8 positions match TRBD1. This CDR3 contains 14 residues. Trimming at V came to 4 bases and at J to 6 bases, leaving 4 bases not matched to a gene. Germline assignment: CDR1 MNHEY and CDR2 SVGAGI. The CDR3, as DNA: TGTGCCAGCAGTTCGACAGGGGAGTCCGGGGAGCTGTTTTTT. Protein sequence: CASSSTGESGELFF.